The present entry profiles one TCR beta chain with its context. The data are from a study of cytomegalovirus exposure and HLA in healthy donors. PCR used 60 Vbeta primers and 13 Jbeta primers. The assay was immunoSEQ multiplex PCR, and TCRdb's table has in-frame clones only and misses some. The repertoire has roughly 110,000 clones, around 77% of them found once; the top ten carry about 2.5%. The CDR3 runs to 17 residues. CDR1 and CDR2 (germline): SQVTM, ANQGSEA. Trimming cost V 4 bases and J 6 bases; bases outside gene matches: 19. The chain combines TRBV29-1 with TRBJ1-2; the match to TRBD1 covers 8 bases. The receptor's source is a young man in good health and CMV-seronegative. Specimen: PBMCs. CDR3: CSVAPLAGPDRAHGYTF. CDR3 nucleotide sequence: TGCAGCGTTGCCCCCCTGGCTGGCCCGGACAGGGCCCATGGCTACACCTTC.